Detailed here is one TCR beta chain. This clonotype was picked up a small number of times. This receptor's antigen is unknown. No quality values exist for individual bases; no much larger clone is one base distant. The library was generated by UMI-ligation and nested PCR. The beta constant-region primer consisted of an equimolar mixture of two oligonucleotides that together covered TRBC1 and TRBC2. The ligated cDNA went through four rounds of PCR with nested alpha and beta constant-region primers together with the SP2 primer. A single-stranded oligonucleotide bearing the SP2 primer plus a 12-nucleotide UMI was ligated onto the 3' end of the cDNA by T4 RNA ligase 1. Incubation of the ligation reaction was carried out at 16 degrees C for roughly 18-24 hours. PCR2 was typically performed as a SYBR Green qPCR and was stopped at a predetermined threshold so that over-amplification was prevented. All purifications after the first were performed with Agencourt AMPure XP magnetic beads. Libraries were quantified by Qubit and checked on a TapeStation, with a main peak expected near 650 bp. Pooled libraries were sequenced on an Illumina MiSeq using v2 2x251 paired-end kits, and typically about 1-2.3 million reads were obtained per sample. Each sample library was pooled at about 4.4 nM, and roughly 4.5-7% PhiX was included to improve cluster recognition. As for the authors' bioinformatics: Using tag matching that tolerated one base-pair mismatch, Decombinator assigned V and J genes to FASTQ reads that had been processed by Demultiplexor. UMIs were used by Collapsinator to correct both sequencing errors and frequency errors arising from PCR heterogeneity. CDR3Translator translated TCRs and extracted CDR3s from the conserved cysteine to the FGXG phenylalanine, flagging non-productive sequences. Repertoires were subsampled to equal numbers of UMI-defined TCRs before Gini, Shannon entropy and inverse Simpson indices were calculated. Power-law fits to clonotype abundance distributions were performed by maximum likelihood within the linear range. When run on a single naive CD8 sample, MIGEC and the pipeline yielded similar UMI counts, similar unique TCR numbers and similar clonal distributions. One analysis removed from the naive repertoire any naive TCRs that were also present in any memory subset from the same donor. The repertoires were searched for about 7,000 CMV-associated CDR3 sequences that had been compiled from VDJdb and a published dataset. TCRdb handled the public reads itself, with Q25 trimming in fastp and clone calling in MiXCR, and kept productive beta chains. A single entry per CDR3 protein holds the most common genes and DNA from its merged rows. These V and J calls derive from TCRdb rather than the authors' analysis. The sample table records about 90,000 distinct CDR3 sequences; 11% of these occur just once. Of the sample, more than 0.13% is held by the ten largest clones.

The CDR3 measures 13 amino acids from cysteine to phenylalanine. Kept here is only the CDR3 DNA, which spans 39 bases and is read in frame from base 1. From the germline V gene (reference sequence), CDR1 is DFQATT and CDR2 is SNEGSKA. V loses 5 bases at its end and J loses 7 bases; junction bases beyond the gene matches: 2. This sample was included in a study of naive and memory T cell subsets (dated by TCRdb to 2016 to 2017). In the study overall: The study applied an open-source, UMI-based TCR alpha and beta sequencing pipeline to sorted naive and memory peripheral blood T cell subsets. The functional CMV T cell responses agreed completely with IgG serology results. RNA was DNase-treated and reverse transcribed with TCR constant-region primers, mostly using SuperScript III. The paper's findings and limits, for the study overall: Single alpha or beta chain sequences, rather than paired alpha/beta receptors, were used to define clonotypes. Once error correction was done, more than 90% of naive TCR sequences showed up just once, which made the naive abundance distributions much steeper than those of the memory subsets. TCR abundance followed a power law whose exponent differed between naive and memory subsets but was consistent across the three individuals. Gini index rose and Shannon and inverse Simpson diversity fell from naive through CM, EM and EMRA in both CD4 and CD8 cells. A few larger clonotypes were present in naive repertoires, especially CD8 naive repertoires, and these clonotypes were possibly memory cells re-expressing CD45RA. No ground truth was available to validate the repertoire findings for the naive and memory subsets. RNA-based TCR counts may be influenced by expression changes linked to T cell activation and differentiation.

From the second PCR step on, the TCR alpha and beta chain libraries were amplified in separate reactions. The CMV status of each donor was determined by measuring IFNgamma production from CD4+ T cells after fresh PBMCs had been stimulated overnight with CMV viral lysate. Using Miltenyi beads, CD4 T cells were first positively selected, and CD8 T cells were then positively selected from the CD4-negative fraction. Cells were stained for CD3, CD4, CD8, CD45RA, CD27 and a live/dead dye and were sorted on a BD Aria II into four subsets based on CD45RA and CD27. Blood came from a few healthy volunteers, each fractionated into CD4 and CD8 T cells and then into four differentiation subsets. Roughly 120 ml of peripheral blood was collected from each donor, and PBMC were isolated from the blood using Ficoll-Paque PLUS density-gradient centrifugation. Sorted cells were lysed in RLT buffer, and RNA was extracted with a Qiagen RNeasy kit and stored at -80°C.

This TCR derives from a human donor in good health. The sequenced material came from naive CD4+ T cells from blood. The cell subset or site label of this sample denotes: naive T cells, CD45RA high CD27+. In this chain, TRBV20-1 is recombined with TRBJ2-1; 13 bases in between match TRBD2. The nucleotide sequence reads TGCAGTGCTCGACTAGCGGGGGGAAATGAGCAGTTCTTC. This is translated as CSARLAGGNEQFF.